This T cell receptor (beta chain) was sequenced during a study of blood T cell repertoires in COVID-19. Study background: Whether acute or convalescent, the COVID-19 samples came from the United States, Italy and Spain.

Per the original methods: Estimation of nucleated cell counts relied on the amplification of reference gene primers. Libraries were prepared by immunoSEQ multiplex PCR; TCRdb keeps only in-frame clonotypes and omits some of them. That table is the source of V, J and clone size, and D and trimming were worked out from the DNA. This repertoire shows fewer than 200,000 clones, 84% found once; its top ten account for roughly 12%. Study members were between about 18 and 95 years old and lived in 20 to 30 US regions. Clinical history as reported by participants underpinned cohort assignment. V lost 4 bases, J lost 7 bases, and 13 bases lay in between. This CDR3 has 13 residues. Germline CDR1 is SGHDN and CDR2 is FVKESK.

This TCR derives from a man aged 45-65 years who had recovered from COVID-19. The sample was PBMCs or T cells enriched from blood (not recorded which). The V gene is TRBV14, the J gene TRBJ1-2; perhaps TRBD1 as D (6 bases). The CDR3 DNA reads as TGTGCCAGCAGCCGCACAGGACAGATTGGCTACACCTTC. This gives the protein CASSRTGQIGYTF. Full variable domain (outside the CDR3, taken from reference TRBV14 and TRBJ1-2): EAGVTQFPSHSVIEKGQTVTLRCDPISGHDNLYWYRRVMGKEIKFLLHFVKESKQDESGMPNNRFLAERTGGTYSTLKVQPAELEDSGVYFCASSRTGQIGYTFGSGTRLTVV.